This TCR beta chain stems from a study of tissue T cells after allogeneic stem cell transplantation. Study-wide results and caveats: Across patients, clones rarely overlapped, yet motif clusters were shared tissue-specifically.

Measured with immunoSEQ multiplex PCR; TCRdb has only the in-frame clones, and not every one. The top ten clones hold roughly 0.55% of a sample with 40,000 to 50,000 clones, 73% of them seen once. V gave up 6 bases and J gave up 3 bases; unmatched junction bases: 7. CDR1 and CDR2 (germline): FNHDT, SITEND (reference sequence). The length of the CDR3 is 15 residues. With regard to this clone: Its antigen is currently unknown. Mouse germline and gene names are used. The missing CDR3 end, 1 residue past where the read stops, is filled in from the germline J gene.

The TCR comes from a pool of C57BL/6 mice in good health. V and J are TRBV19 and TRBJ2-2; 8 positions agree with TRBD2. Material: sorted cells pooled from one or two spleens. CDR3 DNA, as far as it was read: TGTGCCAGCAACCCACTCTGGGGGGACACCGGGCAGCTCTAC. Its translation is CASNPLWGDTGQLY. The entire CDR3 protein reads CASNPLWGDTGQLYF.